This TCR beta chain stems from a study of blood T cell repertoires in COVID-19. Data came from immunoSEQ multiplex PCR; TCRdb stores just in-frame clones and leaves some out. Of about 380,000 clones listed, about 85% are singletons. CDR1 and CDR2 from the germline V gene are SEHNR and FQNEAQ (reference sequence). Trimming took off 5 bases at V and 4 bases at J, with 20 bases between the two ends. This CDR3 contains 16 residues. This TCR derives from a woman younger than 35 with acute or convalescent COVID-19. Sequencing input: peripheral blood. The chain has TRBV7-9 and TRBJ1-2; D is undetermined. The DNA for the CDR3 is TGTGCCAGCAGCCCCCCGGCGGATGTGATATCCTATGGCTACACCTTC. Its protein product is CASSPPADVISYGYTF. The full variable domain, in which reference TRBV7-9 and TRBJ1-2 provide the parts outside the CDR3, is DTGVSQNPRHKITKRGQNVTFRCDPISEHNRLYWYRQTLGQGPEFLTYFQNEAQLEKSRLLSDRFSAERPKGSFSTLEIQRTEQGDSAMYLCASSPPADVISYGYTFGSGTRLTVV.